The T cell receptor (beta chain) under discussion was sequenced for a study of EBV T-cell therapy then PD-1 blockade in nasopharyngeal carcinoma. The treatment: AdE1-LMPpoly-expanded autologous EBV-specific T-cell therapy followed by anti-PD-1 nivolumab. V was clipped by 0 bases and J by 3 bases, with 11 bases between them. The CDR3 spans 16 residues. Germline V gene lookup returns CDR1 MRHNA and CDR2 SNTAGT. Relative to its sample, this clone is medium-sized (0.01 to 0.1%). Its antigen is not known. TCRdb's copy holds only in-frame clones and misses some; the assay was immunoSEQ multiplex PCR. The sample gives 15,000 or so clones, roughly 84% of which show up once; 25% to 30% is in the top ten.

The sample was CD8+ T cells from blood, taken at day 0 from a patient whose treatment included autologous EBV-specific T cells and nivolumab. This clonotype originated in a man aged 40-50 years with nasopharyngeal carcinoma. The chain joins TRBV6-4 to TRBJ2-2; tentatively, D is TRBD1 (6 bases). CDR3 DNA sequence: TGTGCCAGCAGTGACTCGATAGGGGGTGACACCGGGGAGCTGTTTTTT. Its protein is CASSDSIGGDTGELFF.